Below, one TCR beta chain is given with its context. The target of this receptor is not known. No per-base quality is available; no much larger clone lies one base away. This entry belongs to a study of T cell responses to AZD1222 COVID-19 vaccine (dated by TCRdb to 2020 to 2022). Regarding the study in general: A total of more than 230 trial participants underwent TCR sequencing, of whom approximately 210 received two doses of AZD1222 and about 25 received two doses of the MenACWY control vaccine. Trial participants were enrolled by age into subgroups of 18-55, 56-69 and 70-plus years, and around 150, 28 and 57 TCR-sequenced participants, respectively, were included in these subgroups. Overall study outcomes, separate from this receptor: Nearly half of unique spike-specific TCRs reportedly recognized epitopes outside regions mutated in the B.1.351 and B.1.1.7 variants. CD4 TCRs associated with the vaccine covered the entire spike protein, and the dominant responses were in regions 160-218 and 743-854. In the small 56-69-year group, the increase in depth fell short of significance, most likely because of low power. After two AZD1222 doses, both the breadth and the depth of spike-specific TCRs were significantly higher than at day 0 and than in MenACWY recipients. Participants were mostly white British, with more females than males. The authors suggested clonal diversity may have been underestimated. Conclusions about previously exposed vaccinees were limited because only six or seven AZD1222 recipients were SARS-CoV-2 seropositive at baseline. Because no day 14 peak-response samples were available, the repertoires could be characterized only after the peak T cell response.

What the time point label conveys for this sample: sample from adult after SARS-CoV-2 infection, after symptom onset. A couple of convalescent COVID-19 patients, sampled after symptom onset from adults with prior SARS-CoV-2 infection, were also TCR-sequenced for comparison. The CDR3 regions of human TCRbeta chains were subjected to immunosequencing. In the paper's pipeline: TCRs in the repertoires were matched against a reference library of SARS-CoV-2-specific TCRs that had been generated with the MIRA antigen-specificity platform. Breadth was defined as the fraction of unique TCRs that were SARS-CoV-2-associated, and depth was defined as the fraction of total T cells that were SARS-CoV-2-associated. Each spike-specific TCR was assigned to its reactive spike region and to a CD4 or CD8 class using the MIRA data. Log10-transformed breadth and depth values were compared by one-way ANOVA with Sidak's multiple comparisons tests. Sourced from immuneACCESS, this table was stored by TCRdb with only in-frame sequences that have V and J called. A share of the clones is absent; for the studies checked, an unresolved V gene accounts for under half, and the remainder has no known explanation. The V and J calls and clone size are taken from that table; D and trimming were inferred from the DNA. Counted in this sample were 150,000 to 190,000 clones; less than 90% of them appeared once. The biggest ten clones account for under 8% of the sample.

V loses 1 base of germline sequence and J loses 4 bases, and the interval between the two ends is 14 bases. The CDR3 has 15 amino acids, counting the end cysteine and phenylalanine. Left in the record is the CDR3 DNA by itself, 45 bases read in frame from the first base. Taken from the germline V gene (reference sequence), the CDR1 and CDR2 loops are SGHKS and YYEKEE. Recombination linked TRBV5-5 to TRBJ1-2, with the D gene too uncertain to name. This sequence originates from an adult who had recovered from COVID-19. This material consisted of peripheral blood, taken after recovery from COVID-19. The CDR3 protein: CASSLSPIQAYGYTF. The DNA sequence reads TGTGCCAGCAGCTTGAGTCCCATTCAAGCCTATGGCTACACCTTC.